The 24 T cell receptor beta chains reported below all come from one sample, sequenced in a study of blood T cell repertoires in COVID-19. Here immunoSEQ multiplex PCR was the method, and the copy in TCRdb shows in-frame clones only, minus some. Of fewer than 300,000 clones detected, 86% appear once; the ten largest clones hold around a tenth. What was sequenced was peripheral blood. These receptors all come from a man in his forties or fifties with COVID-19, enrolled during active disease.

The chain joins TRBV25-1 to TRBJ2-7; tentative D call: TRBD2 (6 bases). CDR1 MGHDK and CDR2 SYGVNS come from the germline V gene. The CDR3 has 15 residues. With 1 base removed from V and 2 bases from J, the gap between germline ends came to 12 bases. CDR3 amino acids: CASSESEGMTYEQYF. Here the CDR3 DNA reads TGTGCCAGCAGTGAATCGGAGGGGATGACCTACGAGCAGTACTTC.

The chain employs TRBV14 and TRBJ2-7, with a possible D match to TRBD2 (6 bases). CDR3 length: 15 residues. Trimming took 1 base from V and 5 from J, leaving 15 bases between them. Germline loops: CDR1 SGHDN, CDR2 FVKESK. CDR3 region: CASSQAWGLRDEQYF. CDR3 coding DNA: TGTGCCAGCAGCCAAGCTTGGGGACTCCGGGACGAGCAGTACTTC.

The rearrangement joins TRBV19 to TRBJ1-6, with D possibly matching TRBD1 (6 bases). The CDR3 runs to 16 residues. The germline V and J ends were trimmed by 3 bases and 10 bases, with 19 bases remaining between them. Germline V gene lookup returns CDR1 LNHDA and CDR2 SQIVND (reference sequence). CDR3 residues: CASSIRQGSKGSPLHF. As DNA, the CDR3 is TGTGCCAGTAGTATCAGGCAGGGGAGCAAAGGCTCACCCCTCCACTTT.

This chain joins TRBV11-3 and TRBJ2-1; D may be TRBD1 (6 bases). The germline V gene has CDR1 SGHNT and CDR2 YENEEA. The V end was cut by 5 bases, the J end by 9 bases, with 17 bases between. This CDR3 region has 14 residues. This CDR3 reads CASSPGPEGGEQFF. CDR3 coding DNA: TGTGCCAGCAGCCCAGGACCAGAAGGGGGTGAGCAGTTCTTC.

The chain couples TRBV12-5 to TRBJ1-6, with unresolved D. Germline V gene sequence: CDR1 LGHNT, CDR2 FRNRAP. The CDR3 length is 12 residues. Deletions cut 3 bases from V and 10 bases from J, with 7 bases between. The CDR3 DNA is TGTGCTAGTGGTTTCGACGGGTCACCCCTCCACTTT. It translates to CASGFDGSPLHF.

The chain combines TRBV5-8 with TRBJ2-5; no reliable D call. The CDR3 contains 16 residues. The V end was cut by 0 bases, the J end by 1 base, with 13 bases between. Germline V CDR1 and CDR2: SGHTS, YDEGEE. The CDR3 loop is CASSLVPTRFQETQYF. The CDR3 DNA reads TGTGCCAGCAGCTTGGTCCCAACAAGATTCCAAGAGACCCAGTACTTC.

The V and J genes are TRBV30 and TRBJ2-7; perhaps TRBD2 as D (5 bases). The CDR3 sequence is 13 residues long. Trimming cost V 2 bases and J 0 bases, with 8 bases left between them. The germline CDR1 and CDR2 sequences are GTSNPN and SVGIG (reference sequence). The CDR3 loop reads CAWSFGSSYEQYF. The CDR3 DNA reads TGTGCCTGGAGTTTTGGGAGCTCCTACGAGCAGTACTTC.

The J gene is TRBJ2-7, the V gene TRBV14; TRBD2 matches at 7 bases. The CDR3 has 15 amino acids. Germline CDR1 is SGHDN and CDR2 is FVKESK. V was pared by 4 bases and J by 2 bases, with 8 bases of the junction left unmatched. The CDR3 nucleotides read TGTGCCAGCAGCCCCCTGGGAGGGCGCGCCTACGAGCAGTACTTC. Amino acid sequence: CASSPLGGRAYEQYF.

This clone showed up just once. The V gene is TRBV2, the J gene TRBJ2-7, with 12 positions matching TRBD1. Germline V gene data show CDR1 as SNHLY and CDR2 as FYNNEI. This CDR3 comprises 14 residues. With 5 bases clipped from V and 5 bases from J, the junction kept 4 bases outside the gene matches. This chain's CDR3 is CASSSGQGADEQYF. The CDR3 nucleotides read TGTGCCAGCAGTTCGGGACAGGGGGCGGACGAGCAGTACTTC.

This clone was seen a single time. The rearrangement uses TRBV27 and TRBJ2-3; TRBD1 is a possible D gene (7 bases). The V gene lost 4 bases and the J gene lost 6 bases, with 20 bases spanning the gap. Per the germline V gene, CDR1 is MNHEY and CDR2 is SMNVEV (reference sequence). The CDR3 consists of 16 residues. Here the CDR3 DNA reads TGTGCCAGCAGTTCCGAACAGGGGAGGACTTTCGATACGCAGTATTTT. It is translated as CASSSEQGRTFDTQYF.

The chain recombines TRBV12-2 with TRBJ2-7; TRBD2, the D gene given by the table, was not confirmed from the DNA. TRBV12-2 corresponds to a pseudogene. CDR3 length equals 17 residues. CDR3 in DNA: TGTGCAAGTCGCTTTACGCTAGCGGGAGAAGTGTCCTACGAGCAGTACTTC. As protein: CASRFTLAGEVSYEQYF.

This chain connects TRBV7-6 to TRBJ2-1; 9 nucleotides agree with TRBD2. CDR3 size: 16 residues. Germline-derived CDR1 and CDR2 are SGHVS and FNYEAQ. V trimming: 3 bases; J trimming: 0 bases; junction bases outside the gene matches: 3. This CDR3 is CASSFSGGDSYNEQFF. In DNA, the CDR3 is TGTGCCAGCAGCTTTAGCGGGGGTGACTCCTACAATGAGCAGTTCTTC.

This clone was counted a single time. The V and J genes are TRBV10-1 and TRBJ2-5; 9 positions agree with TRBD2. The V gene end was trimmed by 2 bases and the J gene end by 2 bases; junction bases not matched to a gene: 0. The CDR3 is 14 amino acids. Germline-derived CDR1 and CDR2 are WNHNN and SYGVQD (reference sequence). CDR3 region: CASSELAGQETQYF. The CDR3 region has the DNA TGCGCCAGCAGTGAGCTAGCGGGGCAAGAGACCCAGTACTTC.

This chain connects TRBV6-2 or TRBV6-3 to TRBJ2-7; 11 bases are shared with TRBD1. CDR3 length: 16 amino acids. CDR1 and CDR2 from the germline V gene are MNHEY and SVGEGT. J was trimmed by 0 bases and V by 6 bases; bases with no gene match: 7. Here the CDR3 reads CASSWGGQGASYEQYF. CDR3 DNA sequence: TGTGCCAGCAGCTGGGGAGGACAGGGGGCCTCCTACGAGCAGTACTTC.

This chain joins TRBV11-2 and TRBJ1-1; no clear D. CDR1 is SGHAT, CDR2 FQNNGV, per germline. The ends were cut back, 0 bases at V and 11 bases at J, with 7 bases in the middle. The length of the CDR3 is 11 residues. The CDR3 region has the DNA TGTGCCAGCAGCTTAGAGACGGGGGCTTTCTTT. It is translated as CASSLETGAFF.

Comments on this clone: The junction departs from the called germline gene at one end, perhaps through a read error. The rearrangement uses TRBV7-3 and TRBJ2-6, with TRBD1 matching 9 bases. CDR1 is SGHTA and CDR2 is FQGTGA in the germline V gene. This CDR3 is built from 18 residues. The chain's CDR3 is CASSPSGTGSSRANVLTF. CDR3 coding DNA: TGTGCCAGCAGCCCGTCAGGGACAGGGTCCTCTAGGGCCAACGTCCTGACTTTC.

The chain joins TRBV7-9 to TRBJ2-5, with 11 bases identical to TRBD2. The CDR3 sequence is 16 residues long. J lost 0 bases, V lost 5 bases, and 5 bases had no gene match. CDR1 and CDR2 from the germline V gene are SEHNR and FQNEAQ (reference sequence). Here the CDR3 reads CASSPRLAGNQETQYF. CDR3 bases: TGTGCCAGCAGCCCCCGACTAGCGGGGAACCAAGAGACCCAGTACTTC. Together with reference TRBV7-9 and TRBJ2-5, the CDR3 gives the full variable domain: DTGVSQNPRHKITKRGQNVTFRCDPISEHNRLYWYRQTLGQGPEFLTYFQNEAQLEKSRLLSDRFSAERPKGSFSTLEIQRTEQGDSAMYLCASSPRLAGNQETQYFGPGTRLLVL.

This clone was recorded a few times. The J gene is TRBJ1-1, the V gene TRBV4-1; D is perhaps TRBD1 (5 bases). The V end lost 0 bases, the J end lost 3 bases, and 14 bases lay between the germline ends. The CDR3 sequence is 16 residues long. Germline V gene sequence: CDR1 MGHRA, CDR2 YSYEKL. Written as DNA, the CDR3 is TGCGCCAGCAGCCAAGAGGTCGGCAGGGCCCACACTGAAGCTTTCTTT. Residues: CASSQEVGRAHTEAFF.

The DNA for the CDR3 is TGTGCCACGACGCCCGACAGGGGACTTTACGAGCAGTACTTC. This translates into CATTPDRGLYEQYF. This rearrangement joins TRBV10-3 to TRBJ2-7; 8 bases are a match to TRBD1. The germline V gene encodes CDR1 ENHRY and CDR2 SYGVKD. This CDR3 is 14 amino acids long. After removal of 10 bases from V and 4 bases from J, the junction contained 12 bases not matched to a gene.

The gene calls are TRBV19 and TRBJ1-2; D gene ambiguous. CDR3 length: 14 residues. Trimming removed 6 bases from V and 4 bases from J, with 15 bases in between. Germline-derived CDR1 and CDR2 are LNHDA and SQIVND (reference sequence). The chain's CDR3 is CASSARTDFYGYTF. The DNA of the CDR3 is TGTGCCAGTAGCGCTAGGACTGACTTCTATGGCTACACCTTC.

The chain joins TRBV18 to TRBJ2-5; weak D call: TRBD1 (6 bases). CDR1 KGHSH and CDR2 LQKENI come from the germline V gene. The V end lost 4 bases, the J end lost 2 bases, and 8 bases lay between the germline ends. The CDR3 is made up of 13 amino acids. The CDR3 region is CASSLQGQETQYF. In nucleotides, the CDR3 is TGTGCCAGCTCACTACAGGGACAAGAGACCCAGTACTTC. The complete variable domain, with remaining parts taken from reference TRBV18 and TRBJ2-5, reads NAGVMQNPRHLVRRRGQEARLRCSPMKGHSHVYWYRQLPEEGLKFMVYLQKENIIDESGMPKERFSAEFPKEGPSILRIQQVVRGDSAAYFCASSLQGQETQYFGPGTRLLVL.

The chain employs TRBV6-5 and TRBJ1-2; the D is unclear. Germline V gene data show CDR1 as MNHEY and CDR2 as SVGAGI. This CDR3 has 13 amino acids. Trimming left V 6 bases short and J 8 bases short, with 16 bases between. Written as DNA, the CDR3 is TGTGCCAGCAGCAATAGTCCTTATACGGGCTACACCTTC. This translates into CASSNSPYTGYTF.

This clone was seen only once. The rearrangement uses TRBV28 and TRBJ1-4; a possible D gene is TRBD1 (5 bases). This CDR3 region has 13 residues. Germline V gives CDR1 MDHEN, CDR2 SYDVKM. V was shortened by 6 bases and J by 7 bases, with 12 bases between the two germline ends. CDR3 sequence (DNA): TGTGCCAGCAGGGACGGACAAGTTGAAAAACTGTTTTTT. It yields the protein CASRDGQVEKLFF.

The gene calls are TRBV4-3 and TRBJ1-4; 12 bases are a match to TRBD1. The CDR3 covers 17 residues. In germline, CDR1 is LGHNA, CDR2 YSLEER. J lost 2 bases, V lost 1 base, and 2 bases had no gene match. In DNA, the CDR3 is TGCGCCAGCAGCCAAGGGGGGACAGGGGGCACTAATGAAAAACTGTTTTTT. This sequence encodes CASSQGGTGGTNEKLFF.